These 17 T cell receptor beta chains were all obtained from the same sample, sequenced in a study of cytomegalovirus exposure and HLA in healthy donors. This PCR relied on a set of 60 Vbeta primers and 13 Jbeta primers. Data came from immunoSEQ multiplex PCR; TCRdb stores just in-frame clones and leaves some out. The profile shows under 200,000 clones, 55% to 80% of them singletons. The sequencing sample was made of PBMCs. The receptors originated from a woman younger than 35 in good health and CMV-seropositive.

CDR3 sequence reads: CASSPLAYRGGEPYEQYF. The CDR3 nucleotides read TGTGCCAGCAGCCCGCTCGCGTACAGGGGGGGTGAGCCCTACGAGCAGTACTTC. The chain combines TRBV21-1 with TRBJ2-7; the table's D call TRBD1 went unverified against the DNA. TRBV21-1 is shown as a pseudogene. The CDR3 is 18 amino acids.

The V gene is TRBV5-1, the J gene TRBJ1-2; D is uncertain. Germline CDR1 reads SGHRS; CDR2 reads YFSETQ. The ends were cut back, 0 bases at V and 9 bases at J, with 12 bases in the middle. CDR3 length: 13 residues. DNA of the CDR3: TGCGCCAGCAGCTTGGGACAAGGTGGCCGCTACACCTTC. This translates into CASSLGQGGRYTF.

A single count supports this clone. The chain is built from TRBV7-8 and TRBJ1-1; D remains unclear. CDR1 is SGHVS, CDR2 FQNEAQ, per germline. Trimming pared 5 bases from V and 1 base from J, leaving 8 bases between. The CDR3 runs 13 residues. The chain's CDR3 is CASSLTGNTEAFF. In DNA form, the CDR3 reads TGTGCCAGCAGCCTGACGGGGAACACTGAAGCTTTCTTT.

This clone was detected a few times. This chain uses TRBV27 with TRBJ2-1, with TRBD2 matching over 12 bases. With 6 bases clipped from V and 7 bases from J, the junction kept 13 bases outside the gene matches. The CDR3 consists of 17 residues. Germline V gene data show CDR1 as MNHEY and CDR2 as SMNVEV (reference sequence). Here the CDR3 reads CASRAYRLTSGSNEQFF. CDR3 coding DNA: TGTGCCAGCAGGGCATACAGGCTGACTAGCGGGAGTAATGAGCAGTTCTTC.

The chain uses TRBV6-5 and TRBJ2-7; 13 nucleotides align to TRBD2. The CDR3 runs 16 residues. Looked up from germline, CDR1 is MNHEY and CDR2 is SVGAGI. V lost 2 bases and J lost 2; bases outside the gene matches: 3. CDR3 coding DNA: TGTGCCAGCAGTTACGCACTAGCGGGGGGGCCCTACGAGCAGTACTTC. It translates to CASSYALAGGPYEQYF.

The genes are TRBV6-6 and TRBJ2-7, with 7 bases identical to TRBD1. Germline CDR1 and CDR2: MNHNY and SVGAGI (reference sequence). The junction had 9 bases not matched to a gene; V was cut back by 6 bases and J by 4 bases. The CDR3 length is 14 residues. The CDR3 sequence is CASSHQGEGYEQYF. The CDR3 region has the DNA TGTGCCAGCAGCCATCAGGGGGAAGGATACGAGCAGTACTTC.

The chain uses TRBV10-3 and TRBJ1-1, with 9 bases lining up with TRBD1. The CDR3 has 15 amino acids. Germline CDR1 ENHRY, CDR2 SYGVKD. The J segment lost 2 bases and the V segment lost 0 bases, leaving 1 base of the junction unmatched. CDR3 protein: CAISESQGANTEAFF. The CDR3, as DNA: TGTGCCATCAGTGAGTCACAGGGGGCAAACACTGAAGCTTTCTTT.

This rearrangement joins TRBV5-4 to TRBJ2-1; TRBD2 matches 10 bases. The CDR3 loop spans 17 amino acids. Per the germline V gene, CDR1 is SGHNT and CDR2 is YYREEE (reference sequence). Germline trimming cut 0 bases from V and 7 bases from J; bases unmatched to any gene: 10. CDR3 residues: CASSLGSGRARKNEQFF. In nucleotides, the CDR3 is TGTGCCAGCAGCTTGGGCAGCGGGAGGGCCAGGAAAAATGAGCAGTTCTTC.

The chain joins TRBV28 to TRBJ1-2; D possibly corresponds to TRBD1 (6 bases). This CDR3 has 13 amino acids. CDR1 and CDR2 (germline): MDHEN, SYDVKM. V lost 6 bases to trimming and J lost 8 bases, with 16 bases between them. The CDR3 here is CASSYRVVGGYTF. CDR3 in DNA: TGTGCCAGCAGCTACAGGGTAGTTGGAGGCTACACCTTC.

As regards this clone: The sample carries other DNA sequences with the same CDR3. The chain couples TRBV7-9 to TRBJ2-1; D may be TRBD2 (5 bases). This CDR3 contains 13 residues. Trimming took off 1 base at V and 6 bases at J, with 7 bases between the two ends. CDR1 is SEHNR, CDR2 FQNEAQ, per germline (reference sequence). The CDR3 is CASSLGGSNEQFF. The CDR3 DNA follows: TGTGCCAGCAGCTTAGGCGGGTCCAATGAGCAGTTCTTC.

The chain couples TRBV6-4 to TRBJ2-1, with TRBD2 matching over 7 bases. The V segment lost 0 bases and the J segment 10 bases; nucleotides outside the gene matches: 6. This CDR3 contains 14 residues. The germline V gene encodes CDR1 MRHNA and CDR2 SNTAGT. For the CDR3, the DNA is TGTGCCAGCAGTGACTCGGGAGGGTTAGACGAGCAGTTCTTC. Amino acids: CASSDSGGLDEQFF.

The chain recombines TRBV5-6 with TRBJ1-6, with unresolved D. This CDR3 has 12 amino acids. Per the germline V gene, CDR1 is SGHDT and CDR2 is YYEEEE. Trimming stripped 2 bases from V and 12 bases from J, with 9 bases between. CDR3 protein: CASSLFPGPLHF. CDR3 DNA sequence: TGTGCCAGCAGCTTATTTCCGGGACCCCTCCACTTT.

The gene calls are TRBV27 and TRBJ2-7, with 9 bases aligning to TRBD1. CDR3 length: 14 amino acids. J was trimmed by 3 bases and V by 4 bases; bases with no gene match: 4. Germline CDR1 reads MNHEY; CDR2 reads SMNVEV (reference sequence). The CDR3 protein is CASSYKDRGYEQYF. CDR3 DNA sequence: TGTGCCAGCAGTTATAAGGACAGGGGCTACGAGCAGTACTTC.

This clone was picked up a small number of times. The V and J genes are TRBV2 and TRBJ2-5, with 7 bases that match TRBD2. Germline lookup yields CDR1 SNHLY and CDR2 FYNNEI. The V segment lost 1 base and the J segment 6 bases; nucleotides outside the gene matches: 11. The CDR3 totals 16 residues. The CDR3 spells CASSEGLALGWQTQYF. The CDR3 nucleotides read TGTGCCAGCAGTGAAGGACTAGCCTTGGGCTGGCAGACCCAGTACTTC.

This clone came up a few times. V and J are TRBV7-2 and TRBJ2-5; D call uncertain. Matching the DNA end better, TRBJ2-7 makes the J call doubtful. CDR1 and CDR2 from the germline V gene are SGHTA and FQGNSA. This CDR3 comprises 11 residues. CDR3 sequence reads: CASSSYYEQYF. CDR3 DNA sequence: TGTGCCAGCAGCTCCTACTACGAGCAGTACTTC.

The V and J genes are TRBV27 and TRBJ1-1; maybe TRBD1 (5 bases). The germline V and J ends were trimmed by 6 bases and 0 bases, with 8 bases remaining between them. CDR1 MNHEY and CDR2 SMNVEV come from the germline V gene (reference sequence). This CDR3 has 13 amino acids. CDR3 coding DNA: TGTGCCAGCAGACAGGTTATGAACACTGAAGCTTTCTTT. Its protein is CASRQVMNTEAFF.

CDR3 in DNA: TGTGCCAGCAGTTTATTGATGGCGGGAATTATCTACAATGAGCAGTTCTTC. Protein product: CASSLLMAGIIYNEQFF. The V call is TRBV28, the J call TRBJ2-1, with D maybe TRBD2 (6 bases). The CDR3 loop spans 17 amino acids. Trimming left V 1 base short and J 3 bases short, with 16 bases between. Germline CDR1 MDHEN, CDR2 SYDVKM.